Sequencing of this TCR beta chain was carried out in a study of blood T cell repertoires in COVID-19. On the study more broadly: The origin of the acute and convalescent COVID-19 samples was the United States, Italy and Spain. T cells, B-cell-depleted T cells, or PBMCs provided the cDNA or gDNA that served as material.

The Seattle patients, enrolled during active infection, were followed longitudinally. Clones were read by immunoSEQ multiplex PCR, and TCRdb kept only the in-frame ones, dropping some. The sample contains over 250,000 clones, 70% to 90% of which appear only once. After removal of 4 bases from V and 2 bases from J, the junction contained 14 bases not matched to a gene. The germline V gene has CDR1 LNHDA and CDR2 SQIVND (reference sequence). The CDR3 is made up of 18 amino acids. This TCR derives from a woman in her forties or fifties with COVID-19, enrolled during active disease. V usage is TRBV19 and J usage is TRBJ1-5; the match to TRBD1 covers 7 bases. Sequenced material: peripheral blood. The CDR3 region is CASSTPRRQGKGNQPQHF. The CDR3 nucleotides read TGTGCCAGTAGTACCCCGCGTAGACAGGGAAAGGGCAATCAGCCCCAGCATTTT.